Below are 32 T cell receptor beta chains sequenced from a single sample in a study of blood T cell repertoires in COVID-19. Here immunoSEQ multiplex PCR was the method, and the copy in TCRdb shows in-frame clones only, minus some. The data hold over 100,000 clones, with 80% observed a single time. The sequenced sample was peripheral blood. These receptors originate from a human donor in a cohort sampled during active or convalescent COVID-19.

This clone has only one observation. This sequence joins TRBV13 and TRBJ1-3; D is unresolved. V dropped 5 bases and J dropped 4 bases, with 9 bases sitting between them. The CDR3 covers 13 residues. CDR1 is PRHDT and CDR2 is FYEKMQ in the germline V gene (reference sequence). Here the CDR3 DNA reads TGTGCCAGCAGCAAAACACCGGGAAACACCATATATTTT. Its protein product is CASSKTPGNTIYF.

In the case of this clone: This may be a read error: a much more frequent sequence differs by one nucleotide. The identical CDR3 is also encoded by other nucleotide sequences in the sample. The chain combines TRBV3-1 (or the pseudogene TRBV3-2) with TRBJ1-1; D unresolved. V lost 6 bases, J lost 5 bases, and 7 bases lay in between. The CDR3 covers 11 residues. Germline lookup yields CDR1 LGHDT and CDR2 YNNKEL (reference sequence). The chain's CDR3 is CASRGGTEAFF. The CDR3 DNA follows: TGTGCCAGCAGGGGAGGTACTGAAGCTTTCTTT.

The genes are TRBV5-1 and TRBJ1-3; TRBD1 matches 9 bases. CDR3 length: 17 residues. Germline V CDR1 and CDR2: SGHRS, YFSETQ. Losses at the gene ends were 1 base for V and 0 bases for J; bases not matched to a gene: 5. The CDR3 region is CASSLWTGVNSGNTIYF. In nucleotides, the CDR3 is TGCGCCAGCAGCTTGTGGACAGGGGTTAACTCTGGAAACACCATATATTTT.

This clone was seen a single time. V is TRBV7-2 and J is TRBJ1-2, with TRBD1 identical over 11 bases. With V trimmed by 8 bases and J by 5 bases, 4 bases remained unmatched. The CDR3 loop spans 13 amino acids. In germline, CDR1 is SGHTA, CDR2 FQGNSA. The CDR3 is CASGQGAAYGYTF. CDR3 nucleotides: TGTGCCAGCGGACAGGGGGCGGCATATGGCTACACCTTC.

The chain couples TRBV19 to TRBJ1-2; a possible D gene is TRBD1 (5 bases). The germline V gene encodes CDR1 LNHDA and CDR2 SQIVND (reference sequence). V lost 3 bases, J lost 0 bases, and 14 bases lay in between. The CDR3 is 16 amino acids. DNA for the CDR3: TGTGCCAGTAGTATGCAGGGCGGGGGAGCTAACTATGGCTACACCTTC. Its protein product is CASSMQGGGANYGYTF.

The genes are TRBV18 and TRBJ2-1; 9 bases fit TRBD1. CDR1 is KGHSH, CDR2 LQKENI, per germline. V was pared by 3 bases and J by 5 bases, with 8 bases of the junction left unmatched. The CDR3 extends over 16 amino acids. CDR3 nucleotide sequence: TGTGCCAGCTCACCCGTACAGGGGGCTTCCCACAATGAGCAGTTCTTC. This codes for CASSPVQGASHNEQFF.

The V gene is TRBV5-8, the J gene TRBJ1-2, with 7 positions matching TRBD1. After removal of 4 bases from V and 8 bases from J, the junction contained 11 bases not matched to a gene. CDR1 is SGHTS, CDR2 YDEGEE, per germline. This CDR3 contains 14 residues. The CDR3 protein is CASSHTRQGGGYTF. The CDR3, as DNA: TGTGCCAGCAGCCACACGAGACAGGGCGGAGGCTACACCTTC.

The chain recombines TRBV5-1 with TRBJ1-2, with 9 bases fitting TRBD1. CDR1 SGHRS and CDR2 YFSETQ come from the germline V gene. V dropped 4 bases and J dropped 4; count of bases not matched to a gene: 8. CDR3 length: 15 residues. For the CDR3, the DNA is TGCGCCAGCAGCACCGGGACAGGGTCCCTCTATGGCTACACCTTC. Translation: CASSTGTGSLYGYTF.

The chain recombines TRBV2 with TRBJ1-1; D unresolved. The V gene's germline CDR1 is SNHLY and CDR2 FYNNEI. V was clipped by 4 bases and J by 1 base, with 7 bases between them. CDR3 length equals 13 residues. DNA of the CDR3: TGTGCCAGCAGTGGACACTGGAACACTGAAGCTTTCTTT. It codes for CASSGHWNTEAFF.

The chain uses TRBV3-1 (or the pseudogene TRBV3-2) and TRBJ1-6; 9 bases fit TRBD1. Germline V gene lookup returns CDR1 LGHDT and CDR2 YNNKEL (reference sequence). CDR3 length equals 11 residues. J gave up 14 bases and V 4 bases, and 0 bases lay outside the gene matches. This CDR3 reads CASSRQGALHF. The CDR3 coding sequence is TGTGCCAGCAGCCGACAGGGGGCCCTCCACTTT.

This clone is labeled as medium-sized. The chain carries TRBV30 and TRBJ1-6; 9 bases fit TRBD1. Germline V gene lookup returns CDR1 GTSNPN and CDR2 SVGIG (reference sequence). CDR3 length: 14 amino acids. Unmatched junction bases numbered 4, after V lost 3 bases and J lost 7 bases. DNA for the CDR3: TGTGCCTGGAGCCGGACAGGGGTCAATTCACCCCTCCACTTT. The encoded protein is CAWSRTGVNSPLHF.

The chain recombines TRBV29-1 with TRBJ1-1; a possible D gene is TRBD1 (5 bases). Germline V gene lookup returns CDR1 SQVTM and CDR2 ANQGSEA. V was clipped by 3 bases and J by 3 bases, with 11 bases between them. The CDR3 extends over 13 amino acids. The CDR3 spells CSVEEGWDTEAFF. The CDR3 DNA sequence: TGCAGCGTTGAGGAGGGGTGGGACACTGAAGCTTTCTTT. Full variable domain (remainder filled in from reference TRBV29-1 and TRBJ1-1): SAVISQKPSRDICQRGTSLTIQCQVDSQVTMMFWYRQQPGQSLTLIATANQGSEATYESGFVIDKFPISRPNLTFSTLTVSNMSPEDSSIYLCSVEEGWDTEAFFGQGTRLTVV.

In its sample, this clone was seen once. V usage is TRBV2 and J usage is TRBJ1-3; possible D gene TRBD1, 5 bases. V was shortened by 0 bases and J by 0 bases, with 21 bases between the two germline ends. The CDR3 runs 20 residues. The germline gives CDR1 SNHLY, CDR2 FYNNEI. The CDR3 protein is CASSEARTPRGLNSGNTIYF. In nucleotides, the CDR3 is TGTGCCAGCAGTGAAGCTCGGACCCCTAGGGGACTGAACTCTGGAAACACCATATATTTT.

The rearrangement uses TRBV5-5 and TRBJ2-7; tentatively, D is TRBD1 (6 bases). CDR3 length equals 14 residues. Between the trimmed V and J ends, which lost 1 base and 2 bases, there was a span of 10 bases. CDR1 SGHKS and CDR2 YYEKEE come from the germline V gene (reference sequence). CDR3 in amino acids: CASSLTGTPYEQYF. In DNA, the CDR3 is TGTGCCAGCAGCTTGACAGGGACCCCCTACGAGCAGTACTTC.

The chain is built from TRBV3-1 (or the pseudogene TRBV3-2) and TRBJ2-7; 7 bases agree with TRBD1. The trim removed 4 bases at V and 5 bases at J, leaving 8 bases unmatched. Germline lookup yields CDR1 LGHDT and CDR2 YNNKEL (reference sequence). This CDR3 comprises 14 residues. CDR3 in amino acids: CASSPNRGLHEQYF. The CDR3 DNA follows: TGTGCCAGCAGCCCAAACAGGGGTTTACACGAGCAGTACTTC.

The chain links TRBV15 to TRBJ2-2; 7 nucleotides line up with TRBD1. Germline V gene data show CDR1 as LNHNV and CDR2 as YYDKDF (reference sequence). The CDR3 consists of 16 residues. V lost 6 bases, J lost 2 bases, and 9 bases stayed unmatched. The CDR3 DNA reads TGTGCCACCAGGGCAACCGGGACAGCTAACACCGGGGAGCTGTTTTTT. This sequence encodes CATRATGTANTGELFF. Full variable domain (missing parts from reference TRBV15 and TRBJ2-2): DAMVIQNPRYQVTQFGKPVTLSCSQTLNHNVMYWYQQKSSQAPKLLFHYYDKDFNNEADTPDNFQSRRPNTSFCFLDIRSPGLGDTAMYLCATRATGTANTGELFFGEGSRLTVL.

The sample holds a few counts of this clone. The chain has TRBV28 and TRBJ2-7; 7 positions agree with TRBD2. The CDR3 is 15 amino acids. Germline CDR1 is MDHEN and CDR2 is SYDVKM. With V trimmed by 1 base and J by 3 bases, 6 bases remained unmatched. CDR3 nucleotide sequence: TGTGCCAGCAGTTTATCGGCGGGAGAGCTCTACGAGCAGTACTTC. Protein product: CASSLSAGELYEQYF. Supplemented by reference TRBV28 and TRBJ2-7, the full variable domain reads DVKVTQSSRYLVKRTGEKVFLECVQDMDHENMFWYRQDPGLGLRLIYFSYDVKMKEKGDIPEGYSVSREKKERFSLILESASTNQTSMYLCASSLSAGELYEQYFGPGTRLTVT.

V gene TRBV7-9 combines with J gene TRBJ1-2; the match to TRBD1 covers 7 bases. Germline CDR1 SEHNR, CDR2 FQNEAQ (reference sequence). The CDR3 extends over 14 amino acids. With V trimmed by 5 bases and J by 4 bases, 7 bases remained unmatched. This chain's CDR3 is CASSPGTASYGYTF. The CDR3 coding sequence is TGTGCCAGCAGCCCCGGGACAGCATCCTATGGCTACACCTTC.

This clone was seen only once. The chain couples TRBV3-1 (or the pseudogene TRBV3-2) to TRBJ2-6; 8 bases match TRBD1. This CDR3 spans 17 amino acids. Germline V gives CDR1 LGHDT, CDR2 YNNKEL (reference sequence). V gave up 0 bases and J gave up 4 bases; unmatched junction bases: 5. This CDR3 is CASSQEKGQAGANVLTF. The CDR3 DNA reads TGTGCCAGCAGCCAAGAAAAGGGACAGGCCGGGGCCAACGTCCTGACTTTC.

This clone was counted a few times. This chain uses TRBV10-3 with TRBJ1-5, with 9 bases identical to TRBD1. The CDR3 covers 15 residues. After removal of 7 bases from V and 1 base from J, the junction contained 5 bases not matched to a gene. Germline-derived CDR1 and CDR2 are ENHRY and SYGVKD. CDR3 region: CAIKRTGVSNQPQHF. CDR3 sequence (DNA): TGTGCCATCAAACGGACAGGGGTCAGCAATCAGCCCCAGCATTTT.

The table lists this clone with a count of one. This chain joins TRBV28 and TRBJ1-2; D gene uncertain. The CDR3 runs to 10 residues. The germline V gene encodes CDR1 MDHEN and CDR2 SYDVKM. The V end lost 11 bases, the J end lost 7 bases, and 11 bases lay between the germline ends. CDR3 amino acids: CAARVVGYTF. CDR3 sequence (DNA): TGTGCCGCACGGGTTGTTGGCTACACCTTC.

The rearrangement links TRBV6-2 or TRBV6-3 to TRBJ2-1; D possibly corresponds to TRBD2 (5 bases). Germline loops: CDR1 MNHEY, CDR2 SVGEGT. Trimming removed 2 bases from V and 0 bases from J, with 11 bases in between. This CDR3 has 16 residues. The CDR3 loop reads CASSYVGDRSYNEQFF. The CDR3 nucleotides read TGTGCCAGCAGTTACGTCGGGGATCGCTCCTACAATGAGCAGTTCTTC.

The chain recombines TRBV27 with TRBJ1-2, with D possibly TRBD1 on 6 matching bases. CDR3 length equals 15 residues. V dropped 5 bases and J dropped 5 bases, with 18 bases sitting between them. The germline V gene has CDR1 MNHEY and CDR2 SMNVEV (reference sequence). The CDR3 is CASSHLRDTEYGYTF. CDR3 sequence (DNA): TGTGCCAGCAGTCACCTGAGGGACACGGAATATGGCTACACCTTC.

This chain joins TRBV7-8 and TRBJ1-2; 9 bases align to TRBD1. This CDR3 region has 14 residues. Germline V gives CDR1 SGHVS, CDR2 FQNEAQ. Trimming removed 5 bases from V and 8 bases from J; junction bases left unmatched: 9. CDR3 in amino acids: CASSRGTGGDGYTF. The CDR3 DNA reads as TGTGCCAGCAGCCGGGGCACAGGGGGCGACGGCTACACCTTC.

The chain uses TRBV7-9 and TRBJ2-7, with TRBD1 as a possible D gene (6 bases). The CDR3 contains 13 residues. Looked up from germline, CDR1 is SEHNR and CDR2 is FQNEAQ (reference sequence). Trimming shortened V by 5 bases and J by 4 bases, and 12 bases separated the two germline ends. The DNA of the CDR3 is TGTGCCAGCAGCCTCGGGACACAATACGAGCAGTACTTC. Its protein product is CASSLGTQYEQYF.

This sequence joins TRBV6-6 and TRBJ1-1; D gene uncertain. CDR1 and CDR2 from the germline V gene are MNHNY and SVGAGI (reference sequence). The germline V and J ends were trimmed by 5 bases and 11 bases, with 15 bases remaining between them. The CDR3 spans 12 residues. This CDR3 reads CASSAARSYAFF. The CDR3 nucleotides are TGTGCCAGCAGTGCTGCCCGGTCCTACGCTTTCTTT.

Turning to this clone: One end of the junction fails to match germline, which may point to a read error. Other DNA sequences in this specimen translate into the identical CDR3. The J gene is TRBJ2-1, the V gene TRBV5-1, with 9 bases matching TRBD2. Germline V CDR1 and CDR2: SGHRS, YFSETQ. This CDR3 is built from 16 residues. The DNA of the CDR3 is TGCGCTAGCAGCCGCAATAGCGGGGGTTCCTACAATGAGCAGTTCTTC. Its translation: CASSRNSGGSYNEQFF.

The chain links TRBV20-1 to TRBJ2-1, with TRBD2 identical over 7 bases. The V segment lost 3 bases and the J segment 0 bases; nucleotides outside the gene matches: 8. CDR3 length: 16 amino acids. Germline V gene data show CDR1 as DFQATT and CDR2 as SNEGSKA (reference sequence). The CDR3 sequence: CSASDKRGGSYNEQFF. CDR3 nucleotide sequence: TGCAGTGCTAGTGATAAGCGGGGTGGCTCCTACAATGAGCAGTTCTTC.

This clone was detected a few times. This chain uses TRBV9 with TRBJ1-6; TRBD1 aligns across 9 bases. The CDR3 is made up of 16 amino acids. V lost 3 bases to trimming and J lost 7 bases; unmatched junction nucleotides: 8. Germline CDR1 and CDR2: SGDLS and YYNGEE. The CDR3 DNA sequence: TGTGCCAGCAGCGCTGCGACCGGGACAGGGAATTCACCCCTCCACTTT. It yields the protein CASSAATGTGNSPLHF.

This clone was picked up a small number of times. The CDR3 here is CASSSRVAGGADTQYF. The DNA for the CDR3 is TGTGCCAGCAGCTCTCGGGTAGCGGGGGGGGCAGATACGCAGTATTTT. The rearrangement uses TRBV9 and TRBJ2-3; 11 nucleotides line up with TRBD2. Per the germline V gene, CDR1 is SGDLS and CDR2 is YYNGEE. V shed 4 bases and J 4 bases; nucleotides not matched to a gene: 8. The CDR3 consists of 16 residues.

The V and J genes are TRBV7-9 and TRBJ1-4; 10 nucleotides agree with TRBD1. This CDR3 is built from 14 residues. Germline assignment: CDR1 SEHNR and CDR2 FQNEAQ (reference sequence). The ends lost 5 bases at V and 8 bases at J; junction bases unmatched: 5. CDR3 protein: CASSPRTGGEKLFF. In nucleotides, the CDR3 is TGTGCCAGCAGCCCCAGGACAGGGGGAGAAAAACTGTTTTTT.

The V gene is TRBV20-1, the J gene TRBJ2-7; TRBD2 might be the D (7 bases). The CDR3 extends over 13 amino acids. Germline V CDR1 and CDR2: DFQATT, SNEGSKA (reference sequence). V was shortened by 3 bases and J by 2 bases, with 11 bases between the two germline ends. For the CDR3, the DNA is TGCAGTGCTAGTTTGGGGGGGCCCTACGAGCAGTACTTC. Translation gives CSASLGGPYEQYF.